This T cell receptor (beta chain) was captured by sequencing in a study of cytomegalovirus exposure and HLA in healthy donors. Broader study findings: Altogether, 150 to 200 TCR beta chains were recorded as cytomegalovirus-associated. TCR beta sequences numbering around 15,000 were associated with HLA alleles at 0.05 false discovery rate in a later analysis.

This clone was observed a single time. No antigen is known for it. Vbeta (60) and Jbeta (13) primers were used in the PCR. Profiled with immunoSEQ multiplex PCR; TCRdb holds only in-frame clones, not every one. The sample records approximately 150,000 clones, approximately 80% being singletons. The germline CDR1 and CDR2 sequences are MGHDK and SYGVNS. The CDR3 has 16 amino acids. V shed 4 bases, J shed 3 bases, and the junction held 10 bases outside the gene matches. This chain joins TRBV25-1 and TRBJ2-3, with 7 bases matching TRBD1. The TCR sequence derives from a man aged 25 to 40 in good health and CMV-seropositive. The material sequenced was PBMCs. The CDR3 reads CASSATTGRETDTQYF. In nucleotides, the CDR3 is TGTGCCAGCAGTGCAACGACAGGGAGAGAGACAGATACGCAGTATTTT. Based on the CDR3 plus reference TRBV25-1 and TRBJ2-3, the full variable domain is EADIYQTPRYLVIGTGKKITLECSQTMGHDKMYWYQQDPGMELHLIHYSYGVNSTEKGDLSSESTVSRIRTEHFPLTLESARPSHTSQYLCASSATTGRETDTQYFGPGTRLTVL.